The 5 T cell receptor beta chains given below trace back to one sample, sequenced in a study of cytomegalovirus exposure and HLA in healthy donors. PCR used 60 Vbeta primers and 13 Jbeta primers. Here immunoSEQ multiplex PCR was the method, and the copy in TCRdb shows in-frame clones only, minus some. The table includes over 110,000 clones, about 80% detected once. Material for sequencing was PBMCs. The receptors here all came from a man between 35 and 55 years old in good health and CMV-seronegative.

The chain is built from TRBV5-1 and TRBJ2-1, with 11 bases identical to TRBD2. Germline V CDR1 and CDR2: SGHRS, YFSETQ. V shed 1 base, J shed 7 bases, and the junction held 7 bases outside the gene matches. The CDR3 sequence is 16 residues long. The CDR3 loop is CASSLNLAGGSNEQFF. The CDR3 bases are TGCGCCAGCAGCTTGAATCTAGCGGGGGGTTCGAATGAGCAGTTCTTC.

This chain uses TRBV27 with TRBJ1-2; no clear D. This CDR3 has 14 amino acids. Germline values: CDR1 MNHEY, CDR2 SMNVEV (reference sequence). The germline V and J ends were trimmed by 5 bases and 9 bases, with 19 bases remaining between them. The CDR3 bases are TGTGCCAGCAGTACGAGGCAGCCCATCGTGAGCTACACCTTC. The encoded protein is CASSTRQPIVSYTF.

The chain links TRBV5-1 to TRBJ2-5; no firm D call. The V end lost 0 bases, the J end lost 2 bases, and 8 bases lay between the germline ends. The germline V gene has CDR1 SGHRS and CDR2 YFSETQ. This CDR3 region has 14 residues. The CDR3 sequence is CASSLGGGQETQYF. The CDR3 nucleotides are TGCGCCAGCAGCTTGGGAGGTGGGCAAGAGACCCAGTACTTC.

This clone was seen only once. The chain carries TRBV29-1 and TRBJ2-5, with TRBD1 identical over 10 bases. The CDR3 is 14 residues long. Per the germline V gene, CDR1 is SQVTM and CDR2 is ANQGSEA. V shed 7 bases, J shed 1 base, and the junction held 6 bases outside the gene matches. The DNA for the CDR3 is TGCAGCGCAAAGGACAGGGGGGTCCAAGAGACCCAGTACTTC. This gives the protein CSAKDRGVQETQYF.

V and J are TRBV7-7 and TRBJ1-1, with D possibly being TRBD1 (5 bases). The CDR3 loop spans 14 amino acids. Deletions cut 2 bases from V and 1 base from J, with 8 bases between. Germline V gene data show CDR1 as SSHAT and CDR2 as FNYEAQ (reference sequence). The CDR3 protein is CASSLYRGNTEAFF. The CDR3 bases are TGTGCCAGCAGCTTATATAGGGGGAACACTGAAGCTTTCTTT.